This record concerns one TCR beta chain sequence. Each CDR3 protein is one row after TCRdb ran MiXCR on the RT-PCR reads. The sample lists about 680,000 distinct CDR3 sequences; 14% were seen once. This CDR3 spans 13 amino acids. Germline V gives CDR1 MNHNY, CDR2 SVGAGI (reference sequence). V was clipped by 5 bases and J by 1 base, with 8 bases between them. The sequence derives from a female donor in good health, serving as a healthy control. Sequenced: memory CD4+ T cells from blood. The chain employs TRBV6-6 and TRBJ2-5, with unresolved D. CDR3 nucleotides: TGTGCCAGCAGTATGCTTACCCAAGAGACCCAGTACTTC. It specifies CASSMLTQETQYF.